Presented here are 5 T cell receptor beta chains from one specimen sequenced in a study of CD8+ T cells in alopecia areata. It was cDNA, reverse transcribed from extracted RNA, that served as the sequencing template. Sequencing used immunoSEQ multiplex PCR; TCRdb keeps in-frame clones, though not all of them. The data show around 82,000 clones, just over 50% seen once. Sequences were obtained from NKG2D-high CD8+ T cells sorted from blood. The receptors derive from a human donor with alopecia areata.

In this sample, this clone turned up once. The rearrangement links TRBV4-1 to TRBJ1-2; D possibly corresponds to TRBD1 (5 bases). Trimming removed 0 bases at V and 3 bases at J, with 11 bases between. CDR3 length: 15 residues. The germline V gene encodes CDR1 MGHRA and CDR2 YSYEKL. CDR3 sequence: CASSQDLQGDYGYTF. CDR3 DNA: TGCGCCAGCAGCCAAGACCTTCAGGGTGACTATGGCTACACCTTC.

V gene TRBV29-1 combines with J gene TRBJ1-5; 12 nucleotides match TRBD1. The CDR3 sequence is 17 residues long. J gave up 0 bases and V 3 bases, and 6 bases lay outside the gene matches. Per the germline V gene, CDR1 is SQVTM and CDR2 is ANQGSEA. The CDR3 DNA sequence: TGCAGCGTTGAGGGGGACAGGGGGCCTGATAGCAATCAGCCCCAGCATTTT. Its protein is CSVEGDRGPDSNQPQHF.

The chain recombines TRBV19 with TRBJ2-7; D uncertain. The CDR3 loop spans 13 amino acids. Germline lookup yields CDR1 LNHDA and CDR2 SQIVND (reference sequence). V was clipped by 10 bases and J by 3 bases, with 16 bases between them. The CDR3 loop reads CATNEDDGYEQYF. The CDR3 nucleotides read TGTGCCACGAATGAAGACGACGGCTACGAGCAGTACTTC.

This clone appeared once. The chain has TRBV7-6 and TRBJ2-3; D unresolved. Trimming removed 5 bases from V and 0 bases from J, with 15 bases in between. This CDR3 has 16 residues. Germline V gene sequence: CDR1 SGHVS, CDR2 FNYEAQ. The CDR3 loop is CASSRDSSLSTDTQYF. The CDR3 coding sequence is TGTGCCAGCAGCCGTGACTCAAGCCTAAGCACAGATACGCAGTATTTT.

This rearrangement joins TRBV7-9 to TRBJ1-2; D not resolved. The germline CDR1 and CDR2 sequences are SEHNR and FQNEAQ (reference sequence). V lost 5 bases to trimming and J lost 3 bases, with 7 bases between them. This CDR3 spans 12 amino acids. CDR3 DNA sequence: TGTGCCAGCAGCGCAAGTGACTATGGCTACACCTTC. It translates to CASSASDYGYTF.